This T cell receptor (beta chain) was found in a study of neurological immune-mediated disorders. Study at large: Relapsing-remitting disease affected about 30, and secondary progressive 3, of 34 multiple sclerosis patients. Findings and caveats of the study: It was the repertoires of 18 of 34 multiple sclerosis patients that phylogenetic grouping placed in one related-CDR3 cluster, which is a possible signature. Neither clinical nor MRI features were associated with the multiple sclerosis repertoire cluster.

TCRdb re-called the 5' RACE reads with MiXCR, one entry per CDR3 protein. The table lists tens of thousands of distinct CDR3 sequences, about 5.5% of them singletons. This clonotype has a count of ten or more. Antigen unknown. CDR3 size: 15 residues. Germline V gene lookup returns CDR1 DFQATT and CDR2 SNEGSKA (reference sequence). After removal of 6 bases from V and 5 bases from J, the junction contained 11 bases not matched to a gene. This TCR came from a woman in her 30s with multiple sclerosis. Sequencing was carried out using PBMCs. The chain employs TRBV20-1 and TRBJ2-1; TRBD2 matches 9 bases. CDR3 coding DNA: TGCAGTGCACACAATAGCGGGAGCGCGGACAATGAGCAGTTCTTC. Amino acid sequence: CSAHNSGSADNEQFF.